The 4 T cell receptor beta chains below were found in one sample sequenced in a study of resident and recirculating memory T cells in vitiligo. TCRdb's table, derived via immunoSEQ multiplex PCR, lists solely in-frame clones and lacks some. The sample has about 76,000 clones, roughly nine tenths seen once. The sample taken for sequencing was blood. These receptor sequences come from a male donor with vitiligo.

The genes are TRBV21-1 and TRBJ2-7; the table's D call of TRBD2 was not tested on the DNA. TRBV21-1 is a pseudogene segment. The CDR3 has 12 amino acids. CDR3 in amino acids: CARRTGSYEQYF. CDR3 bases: TGTGCCAGGCGAACGGGCTCCTACGAGCAGTACTTC.

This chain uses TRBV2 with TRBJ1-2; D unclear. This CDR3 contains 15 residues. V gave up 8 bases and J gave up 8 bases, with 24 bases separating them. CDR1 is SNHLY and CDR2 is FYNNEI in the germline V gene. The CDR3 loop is CASPTRERASMGYTF. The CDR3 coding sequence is TGTGCCAGCCCGACTCGGGAGAGGGCCTCCATGGGCTACACCTTC.

CDR3 nucleotide sequence: TGTGCCAGTAGTATAGCCAAGTCCATAGCGGGAAGGGCCTACGAGCAGTACTTC. Translation gives CASSIAKSIAGRAYEQYF. The chain employs TRBV19 and TRBJ2-7; 8 bases are a match to TRBD2. This CDR3 has 18 residues. Germline V gene lookup returns CDR1 LNHDA and CDR2 SQIVND (reference sequence). The V gene end was trimmed by 1 base and the J gene end by 2 bases; junction bases not matched to a gene: 13.

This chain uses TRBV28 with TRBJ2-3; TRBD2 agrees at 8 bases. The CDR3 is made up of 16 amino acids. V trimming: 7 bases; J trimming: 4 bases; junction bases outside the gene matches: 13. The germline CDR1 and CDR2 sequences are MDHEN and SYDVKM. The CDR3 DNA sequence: TGTGCCAGCAACCCATACCAGGGACTAGTCCCAGATACGCAGTATTTT. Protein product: CASNPYQGLVPDTQYF. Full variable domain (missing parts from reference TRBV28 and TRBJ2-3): DVKVTQSSRYLVKRTGEKVFLECVQDMDHENMFWYRQDPGLGLRLIYFSYDVKMKEKGDIPEGYSVSREKKERFSLILESASTNQTSMYLCASNPYQGLVPDTQYFGPGTRLTVL.